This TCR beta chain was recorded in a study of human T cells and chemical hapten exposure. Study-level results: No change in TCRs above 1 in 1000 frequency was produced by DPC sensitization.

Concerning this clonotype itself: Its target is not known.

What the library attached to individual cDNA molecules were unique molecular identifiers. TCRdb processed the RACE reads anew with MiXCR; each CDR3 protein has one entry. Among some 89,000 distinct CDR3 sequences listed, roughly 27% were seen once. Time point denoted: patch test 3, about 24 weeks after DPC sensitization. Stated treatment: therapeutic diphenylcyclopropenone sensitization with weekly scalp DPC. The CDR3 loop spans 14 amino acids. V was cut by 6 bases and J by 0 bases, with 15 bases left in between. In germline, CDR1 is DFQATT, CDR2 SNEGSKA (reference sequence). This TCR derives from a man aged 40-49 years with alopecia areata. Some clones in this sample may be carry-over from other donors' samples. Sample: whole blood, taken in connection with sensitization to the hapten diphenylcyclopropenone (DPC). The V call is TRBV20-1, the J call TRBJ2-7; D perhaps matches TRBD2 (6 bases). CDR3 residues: CSAPGLQSSYEQYF. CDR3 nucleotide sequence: TGCAGTGCCCCGGGACTCCAAAGCTCCTACGAGCAGTACTTC.